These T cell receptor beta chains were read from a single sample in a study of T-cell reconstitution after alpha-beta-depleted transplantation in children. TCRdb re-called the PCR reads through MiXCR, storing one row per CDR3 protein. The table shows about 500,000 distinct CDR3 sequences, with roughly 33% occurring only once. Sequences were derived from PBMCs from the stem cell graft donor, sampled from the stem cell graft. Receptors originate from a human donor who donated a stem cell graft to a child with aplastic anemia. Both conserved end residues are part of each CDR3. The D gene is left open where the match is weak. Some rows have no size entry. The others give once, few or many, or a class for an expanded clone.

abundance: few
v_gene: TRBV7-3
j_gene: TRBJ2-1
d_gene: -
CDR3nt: TGTGCCAGCAGTTACGGAAGTCCCTACAATGAGCAGTTCTTC
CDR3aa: CASSYGSPYNEQFF

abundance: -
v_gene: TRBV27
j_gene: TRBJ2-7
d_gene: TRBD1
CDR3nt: TGTGCCAGCAAGGGACAGGGAAGGATCTACGAGCAGTACTTC
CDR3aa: CASKGQGRIYEQYF

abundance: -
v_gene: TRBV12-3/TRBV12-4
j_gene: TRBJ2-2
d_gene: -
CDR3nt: TGTGCCAGCACCAGGGACGGCCCGAACACCGGGGAGCTGTTTTTT
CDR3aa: CASTRDGPNTGELFF

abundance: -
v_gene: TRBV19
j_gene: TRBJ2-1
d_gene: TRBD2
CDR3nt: TGTGCCACTCGACTAGCGGGAGGAATCAATGAGCAGTTCTTC
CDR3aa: CATRLAGGINEQFF

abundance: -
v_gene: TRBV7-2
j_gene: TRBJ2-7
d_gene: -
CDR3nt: TGTGCCAGCAGCTTAGGCCTCGAACTCTACGAGCAGTACTTC
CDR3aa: CASSLGLELYEQYF

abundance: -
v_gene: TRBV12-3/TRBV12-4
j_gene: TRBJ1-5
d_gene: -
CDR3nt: TGTGCCAGCAGGCTACAGGGAAGTGATCAGCCCCAGCATTTT
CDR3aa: CASRLQGSDQPQHF

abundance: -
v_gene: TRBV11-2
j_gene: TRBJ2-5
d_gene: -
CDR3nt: TGTGCCAGCAGCTTAGAGCTAAGGGCGACAGAGACCCAGTACTTC
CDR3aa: CASSLELRATETQYF

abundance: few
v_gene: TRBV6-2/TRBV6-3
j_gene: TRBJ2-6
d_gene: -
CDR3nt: TGTGCCAGCAGTTACCCCCACGGGTCCGACCGTTTCTCTGGGGCCAACGTCCTGACTTTC
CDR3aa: CASSYPHGSDRFSGANVLTF

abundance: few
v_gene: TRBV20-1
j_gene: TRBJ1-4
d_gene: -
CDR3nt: TGCAGTGCTACACGCGGGCCACAAGGGGAAAAACTGTTTTTT
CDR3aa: CSATRGPQGEKLFF

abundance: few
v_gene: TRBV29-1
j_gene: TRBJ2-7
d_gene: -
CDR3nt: TGCAGCGTTGAAGGACCGTCAAAGTACGAGCAGTACTTC
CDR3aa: CSVEGPSKYEQYF

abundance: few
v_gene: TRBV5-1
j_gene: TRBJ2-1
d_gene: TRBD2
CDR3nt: TGCGCCAGCAGCCCGGGGATCGCGGGAGGGCTGAATGAGCAGTTCTTC
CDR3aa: CASSPGIAGGLNEQFF